This T cell receptor beta chain was sequenced for a study of blood T cell repertoires in COVID-19. Profiled with immunoSEQ multiplex PCR; TCRdb holds only in-frame clones, not every one. The sample consists of a few hundred thousand clones, approximately 85% of them appearing once. This receptor was obtained from a woman aged 25 to 39 who had recovered from COVID-19. Sequencing used PBMCs or T cells enriched from blood (not recorded which).

The CDR3 nucleotides read TGTGCCAGCAGTTTCCCGGACAGGCAGGGGTACGAGCAGTACTTC. Its translation: CASSFPDRQGYEQYF. This sequence joins TRBV28 and TRBJ2-7, with 7 bases matching TRBD1. The V gene end was trimmed by 3 bases and the J gene end by 4 bases; junction bases not matched to a gene: 9. Germline CDR1 MDHEN, CDR2 SYDVKM. CDR3 length equals 15 residues. The complete variable domain, with remaining parts taken from reference TRBV28 and TRBJ2-7, reads DVKVTQSSRYLVKRTGEKVFLECVQDMDHENMFWYRQDPGLGLRLIYFSYDVKMKEKGDIPEGYSVSREKKERFSLILESASTNQTSMYLCASSFPDRQGYEQYFGPGTRLTVT.